This T cell receptor beta chain was identified during a study of CD8 T cells in ankylosing spondylitis. The CDR3 covers 15 residues. V shed 4 bases and J shed 2 bases, with 15 bases lying between them. The germline CDR1 and CDR2 sequences are MDHEN and SYDVKM. TCRdb ran MiXCR on the 5' RACE reads and lists one entry per CDR3 protein. The sample lists a few hundred thousand distinct CDR3 sequences, around 10% occurring once. Study-wide points: According to the report, clones linked to the disease were significantly enriched in matched synovial fluid samples taken from ankylosing spondylitis patients. Disease-linked clones, CD8+, were relatively rare in peripheral blood. Apparently characteristic of ankylosing spondylitis blood was a TCR beta motif (eight highly homologous variants).

This clonotype came up many times. What it binds is not known. This receptor was taken from a female donor with ankylosing spondylitis or in good health (not recorded which). Sequences were obtained from blood, either unsorted or a sorted T cell fraction (not recorded which). The V and J genes are TRBV28 and TRBJ2-7, with D possibly being TRBD1 (5 bases). As DNA, the CDR3 is TGTGCCAGCAGTTCAAAGACAGCCCCACCCTACGAGCAGTACTTC. It is translated as CASSSKTAPPYEQYF.